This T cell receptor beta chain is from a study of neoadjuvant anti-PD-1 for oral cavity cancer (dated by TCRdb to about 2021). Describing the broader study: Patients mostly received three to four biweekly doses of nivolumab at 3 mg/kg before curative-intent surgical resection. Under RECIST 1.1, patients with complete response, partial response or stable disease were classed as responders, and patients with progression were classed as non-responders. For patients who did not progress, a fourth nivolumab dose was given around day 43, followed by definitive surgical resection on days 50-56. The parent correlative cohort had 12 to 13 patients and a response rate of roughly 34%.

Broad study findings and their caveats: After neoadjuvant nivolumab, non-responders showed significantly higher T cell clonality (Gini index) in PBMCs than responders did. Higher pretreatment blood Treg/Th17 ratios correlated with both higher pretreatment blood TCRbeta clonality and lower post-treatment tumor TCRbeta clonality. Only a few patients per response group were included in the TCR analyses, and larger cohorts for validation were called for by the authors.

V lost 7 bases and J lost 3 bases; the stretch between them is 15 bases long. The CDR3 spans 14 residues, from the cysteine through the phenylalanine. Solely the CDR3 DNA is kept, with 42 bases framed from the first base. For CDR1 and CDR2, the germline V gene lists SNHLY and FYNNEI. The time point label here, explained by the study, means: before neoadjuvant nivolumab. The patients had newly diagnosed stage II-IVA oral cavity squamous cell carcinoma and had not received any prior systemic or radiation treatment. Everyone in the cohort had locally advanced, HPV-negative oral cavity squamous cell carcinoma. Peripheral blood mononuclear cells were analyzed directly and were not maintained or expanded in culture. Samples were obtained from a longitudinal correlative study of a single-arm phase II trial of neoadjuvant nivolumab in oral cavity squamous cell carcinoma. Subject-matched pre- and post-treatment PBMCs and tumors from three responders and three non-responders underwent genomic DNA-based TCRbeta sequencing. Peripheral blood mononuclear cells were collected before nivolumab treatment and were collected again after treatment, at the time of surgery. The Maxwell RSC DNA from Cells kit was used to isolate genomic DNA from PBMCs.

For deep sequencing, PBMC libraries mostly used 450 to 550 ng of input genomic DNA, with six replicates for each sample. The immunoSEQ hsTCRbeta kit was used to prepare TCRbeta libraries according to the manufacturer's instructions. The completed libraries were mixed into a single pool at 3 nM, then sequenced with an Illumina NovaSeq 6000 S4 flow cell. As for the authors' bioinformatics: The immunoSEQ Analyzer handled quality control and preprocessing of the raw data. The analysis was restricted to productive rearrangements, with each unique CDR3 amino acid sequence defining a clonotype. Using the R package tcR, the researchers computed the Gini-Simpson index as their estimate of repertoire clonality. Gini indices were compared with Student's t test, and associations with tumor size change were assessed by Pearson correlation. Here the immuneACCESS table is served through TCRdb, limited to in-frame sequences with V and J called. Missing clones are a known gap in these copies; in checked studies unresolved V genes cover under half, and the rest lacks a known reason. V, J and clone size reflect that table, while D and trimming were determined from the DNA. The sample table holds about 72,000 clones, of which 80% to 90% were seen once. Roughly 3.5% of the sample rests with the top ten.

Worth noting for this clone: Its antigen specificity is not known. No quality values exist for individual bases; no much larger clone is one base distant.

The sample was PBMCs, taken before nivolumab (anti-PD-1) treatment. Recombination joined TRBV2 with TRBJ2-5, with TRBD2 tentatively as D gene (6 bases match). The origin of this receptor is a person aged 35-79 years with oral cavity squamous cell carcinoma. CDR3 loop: CASTWRDREETQYF. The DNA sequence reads TGTGCCAGCACTTGGCGGGACCGAGAAGAGACCCAGTACTTC.